This TCR beta chain appears in the sequencing data of a study of blood T cells in healthy people across ages. This clonotype was picked up many times. The CDR3 has 11 residues. CDR1 and CDR2 from the germline V gene are MNHEY and SMNVEV (reference sequence). V was cut by 7 bases and J by 5 bases, with 6 bases left in between. Sample-barcoded 5' priming and a J-beta primer mix drove a second PCR of roughly 7 to 11 cycles. A tag from a template-switch adaptor with 12 random nucleotides marked each cDNA molecule. In TCRdb, the 5' RACE reads were re-called with MiXCR into one record per CDR3 protein. Of 870,000 or so distinct CDR3 sequences listed, around 28% are singletons. Each individual donor underwent a draw of approximately 9.6 milliliters of peripheral blood.

This TCR came from a woman older than 75 in good health. The chain has TRBV27 and TRBJ2-1; D ambiguous. Material: blood. The DNA of the CDR3 is TGTGCCAGCAAGCTGAACAATGAGCAGTTCTTC. The encoded protein is CASKLNNEQFF.